Given below is one T cell receptor beta chain in context. This entry comes from a study of blood T cell repertoires in COVID-19. Study overall: There were acute and convalescent COVID-19 samples, and they came from the United States, Italy and Spain. Sample material is recorded as cDNA or gDNA derived from T cells, B-cell-depleted T cells, or PBMCs.

Original methodology: Estimation of nucleated cell counts was performed using reference gene primer amplification. Generated by immunoSEQ multiplex PCR, the TCRdb table keeps only in-frame clones and is missing some. D and trimming were read from the DNA, whereas the V and J calls and clone size are those reported in that table. Here the sample spans approximately 16,000 clones, around 83% being singletons. The source material was peripheral blood. The source is a man aged 55-75 years with acute or convalescent COVID-19.

CDR3 region: CASSVQGGGAEAFF. The DNA of the CDR3 is TGTGCCAGCAGCGTACAGGGGGGAGGCGCTGAAGCTTTCTTT. The chain is built from TRBV9 and TRBJ1-1, with 7 bases fitting TRBD1. The CDR3 has 14 residues. V dropped 1 base and J dropped 6; count of bases not matched to a gene: 6. The germline V gene encodes CDR1 SGDLS and CDR2 YYNGEE.